What follows describes a single T cell receptor (beta chain). J was trimmed by 2 bases and V by 1 base; bases with no gene match: 3. CDR1 is KGHSH and CDR2 is LQKENI in the germline V gene. There are 15 residues in the CDR3. The data belong to a study of blood T cell repertoires in COVID-19. Study-level information: Sites in the United States, Italy and Spain provided acute and convalescent COVID-19 samples. In each case, the material was cDNA or gDNA derived from T cells, B-cell-depleted T cells, or PBMCs.

In the original processing: The authors estimated nucleated cell counts from reference gene primer amplification. Clones were sequenced by immunoSEQ multiplex PCR, and TCRdb holds only the in-frame ones, with some missing. Clonal size and the V and J genes are those of that table, whereas D and trimming came from the DNA. The sample lists approximately 250,000 clones, roughly nine tenths seen once, with around 1.5% in the top ten. The chain links TRBV18 to TRBJ2-3; 7 bases align to TRBD2. The receptor was derived from a woman in her fifties or sixties who had recovered from COVID-19. Source material: peripheral blood. The CDR3 DNA follows: TGTGCCAGCTCACCACTAGCGGGTGTCACAGATACGCAGTATTTT. The encoded protein is CASSPLAGVTDTQYF.